This TCR beta chain emerged from a study of blood T cell repertoires in COVID-19. In the study overall: PBMCs, B-cell-depleted T cells, or T cells were the source of the cDNA or gDNA that made up the material.

Produced via immunoSEQ multiplex PCR; TCRdb's table is partial and in-frame only. Of about 190,000 clones listed, approximately 87% are singletons. The CDR3 covers 14 residues. Per germline, CDR1 SGDLS and CDR2 YYNGEE. V was cut by 0 bases and J by 0 bases, with 3 bases left in between. The material sequenced was peripheral blood. J is TRBJ2-2 and V is TRBV9; D not resolved. This TCR came from a woman between 18 and 29 years old who had recovered from COVID-19. DNA for the CDR3: TGTGCCAGCAGCGTAGCTTCGAACACCGGGGAGCTGTTTTTT. Translated: CASSVASNTGELFF.